The 7 T cell receptor beta chains below come from one sample, sequenced in a study of blood T cells in healthy people across ages. The authors ran a second PCR of about 6 to 12 cycles using a sample-barcoded 5' primer and a J-beta primer mix. TCRdb called the 5' RACE reads again in MiXCR, with one record for every CDR3 protein. Here the sample spans more than 700,000 distinct CDR3 sequences, 53% being singletons. What was sequenced was blood. The receptors come from a man older than 75 in good health.

This clonotype was observed a handful of times. The chain recombines TRBV7-8 with TRBJ2-7; D is possibly TRBD2 (5 bases). Germline V CDR1 and CDR2: SGHVS, FQNEAQ. V was trimmed by 5 bases and J by 2 bases, leaving 16 bases between them. This CDR3 contains 15 residues. The CDR3 spells CASSVTRGTTYEQYF. The DNA of the CDR3 is TGTGCCAGCAGCGTGACACGGGGTACTACCTACGAGCAGTACTTC. The variable domain in full, completed from reference TRBV7-8 and TRBJ2-7, reads GAGVSQSPRYKVAKRGQDVALRCDPISGHVSLFWYQQALGQGPEFLTYFQNEAQLDKSGLPSDRFFAERPEGSVSTLKIQRTQQEDSAVYLCASSVTRGTTYEQYFGPGTRLTVT.

The chain couples TRBV11-2 to TRBJ2-7; 9 nucleotides match TRBD1. The J call is in doubt because the DNA end fits TRBJ2-5 better. The CDR3 spans 15 residues. Germline values: CDR1 SGHAT, CDR2 FQNNGV. CDR3 residues: CASSWGTGPRETQYF. CDR3 sequence (DNA): TGTGCCAGCAGCTGGGGGACAGGGCCCCGAGAGACCCAGTACTTC.

V is TRBV20-1 and J is TRBJ1-5; 8 bases agree with TRBD1. The length of the CDR3 is 14 residues. The germline gives CDR1 DFQATT, CDR2 SNEGSKA (reference sequence). The V segment lost 5 bases and the J segment 0 bases; nucleotides outside the gene matches: 3. The CDR3 loop reads CSAPDRDSNQPQHF. The CDR3 DNA sequence: TGCAGTGCTCCGGACAGGGATAGCAATCAGCCCCAGCATTTT.

The chain carries TRBV13 and TRBJ2-1, with D maybe TRBD1 (6 bases). The CDR3 is 15 amino acids. Germline loops: CDR1 PRHDT, CDR2 FYEKMQ (reference sequence). Trimming shortened V by 4 bases and J by 3 bases, and 13 bases separated the two germline ends. Written as DNA, the CDR3 is TGTGCCAGCAGCTCCCTGGGACAACTCTACAATGAGCAGTTCTTC. This gives the protein CASSSLGQLYNEQFF.

The V call is TRBV21-1, the J call TRBJ2-4; the table's D gene call, TRBD1, was not cross checked with the DNA. TRBV21-1 is designated a pseudogene. The CDR3 runs to 20 residues. The CDR3 sequence is CASSKARDRSPSSAKNIQYF. CDR3 coding DNA: TGTGCCAGCAGCAAAGCGCGGGACAGATCCCCGTCCTCAGCCAAAAACATTCAGTACTTC.

The rearrangement uses TRBV20-1 and TRBJ2-7; TRBD1 aligns across 9 bases. CDR3 length: 14 residues. The germline V gene encodes CDR1 DFQATT and CDR2 SNEGSKA (reference sequence). V trimming: 5 bases; J trimming: 5 bases; junction bases outside the gene matches: 10. CDR3 sequence: CSAPRPTGGDEQYF. The CDR3 nucleotides read TGCAGTGCTCCAAGACCGACAGGGGGGGACGAGCAGTACTTC.

The chain links TRBV25-1 to TRBJ2-2; 9 nucleotides line up with TRBD2. Germline assignment: CDR1 MGHDK and CDR2 SYGVNS. This CDR3 spans 17 amino acids. V gave up 6 bases and J gave up 7 bases; unmatched junction bases: 15. The CDR3 protein is CASSPKGLAGELGELFF. CDR3 bases: TGTGCCAGCAGCCCAAAGGGATTAGCGGGAGAGCTCGGGGAGCTGTTTTTT. The full variable domain, completed using reference TRBV25-1 and TRBJ2-2, is EADIYQTPRYLVIGTGKKITLECSQTMGHDKMYWYQQDPGMELHLIHYSYGVNSTEKGDLSSESTVSRIRTEHFPLTLESARPSHTSQYLCASSPKGLAGELGELFFGEGSRLTVL.